This entry lists 6 T cell receptor beta chains sequenced from one sample in a study of blood T cell repertoires in COVID-19. Measured with immunoSEQ multiplex PCR; TCRdb has only the in-frame clones, and not every one. This table holds over 100,000 clones, around 80% found once. Sequenced material: peripheral blood. Receptors were obtained from a woman older than 75 with acute or convalescent COVID-19.

V gene TRBV5-1 combines with J gene TRBJ1-1, with 8 bases that match TRBD1. From germline, CDR1 is SGHRS and CDR2 YFSETQ. With 5 bases clipped from V and 4 bases from J, the junction kept 7 bases outside the gene matches. The CDR3 contains 14 residues. In DNA, the CDR3 is TGCGCCAGCAGGTTGACAGGGGCTCGCACTGAAGCTTTCTTT. Its translation is CASRLTGARTEAFF.

The chain is built from TRBV25-1 and TRBJ1-5; 8 nucleotides match TRBD1. J was trimmed by 2 bases and V by 2 bases; bases with no gene match: 2. Per germline, CDR1 MGHDK and CDR2 SYGVNS. This CDR3 has 15 amino acids. The CDR3 loop is CASSEQGAGNQPQHF. In DNA, the CDR3 is TGTGCCAGCAGTGAACAGGGGGCGGGCAATCAGCCCCAGCATTTT.

The chain employs TRBV6-5 and TRBJ1-4; D unclear. The CDR3 runs to 14 residues. Trimming stripped 5 bases from V and 3 bases from J, with 10 bases between. Germline CDR1 reads MNHEY; CDR2 reads SVGAGI. DNA for the CDR3: TGTGCCAGCAGTCAGAGTGGAGCTAATGAAAAACTGTTTTTT. It codes for CASSQSGANEKLFF.

The chain recombines TRBV27 with TRBJ2-1; TRBD1 is a possible D gene (6 bases). The V end lost 0 bases, the J end lost 11 bases, and 11 bases lay between the germline ends. This CDR3 contains 13 residues. Germline values: CDR1 MNHEY, CDR2 SMNVEV (reference sequence). CDR3 sequence: CASSLSPDSKQFF. As DNA, the CDR3 is TGTGCCAGCAGTTTATCGCCGGACAGCAAGCAGTTCTTC.

This chain joins TRBV6-6 and TRBJ2-3, with 9 bases fitting TRBD2. CDR1 and CDR2 (germline): MNHNY, SVGAGI (reference sequence). This CDR3 has 14 amino acids. Trimming at V came to 5 bases and at J to 4 bases, leaving 4 bases not matched to a gene. The CDR3 coding sequence is TGTGCCAGCAGTAAGCGGGAGGTTCCAGATACGCAGTATTTT. Translated, it gives CASSKREVPDTQYF.

The table lists this clone with a few counts. The chain uses TRBV19 and TRBJ1-2, with 10 nucleotides matching TRBD1. The trim removed 7 bases at V and 4 bases at J, leaving 9 bases unmatched. CDR3 size: 15 residues. The germline CDR1 and CDR2 sequences are LNHDA and SQIVND (reference sequence). CDR3 in DNA: TGTGCCAGTACCCCGACAGGGGGCGCGCCCTATGGCTACACCTTC. It translates to CASTPTGGAPYGYTF.